This T cell receptor (beta chain) was retrieved from a study of T-cell reconstitution after alpha-beta-depleted transplantation in children (dated by TCRdb to about 2016). Looking at the study overall: Using TCR repertoire profiling, the study followed T-cell immune reconstitution in a quantitative way in children after TCRalphabeta/CD19-depleted allogeneic hematopoietic cell transplantation.

CDR1 MNHEY and CDR2 SVGEGT are derived from the germline V gene. The CDR3, cysteine through phenylalanine, is 11 amino acids long. Solely the CDR3 DNA is kept, with 33 bases framed from the first base. The V and J ends are trimmed by 6 bases and 6 bases, leaving 9 bases between them. This clonotype appeared many times. This receptor's antigen is unknown. One base away there is no much larger clone; base qualities are not given. The protocol used for the library was PCR. The sample was run on an Illumina HiSeq 2500. TCR libraries were prepared with molecular barcoding, using unique molecular identifiers to normalize TCRbeta repertoire quantification. Using fastp trimming at Q25 and MiXCR clonotype assembly, TCRdb reanalyzed the public sequencing data and kept in-frame beta chains. Identical CDR3 protein sequences are pooled into one entry, listed with their most common genes and DNA. The sample table lists about 110,000 distinct CDR3 sequences, 10% of them with a count of one. The top ten hold about 8.8% of the sample.

The chain employs TRBV6-2 or TRBV6-3 and TRBJ2-7; tentative D gene TRBD1, with 6 bases matching. The input for sequencing was PBMCs from the stem cell graft donor, taken from the stem cell graft. The sequence came from a human donor who donated a stem cell graft to a child with acute lymphoblastic leukemia. The CDR3 has the sequence CASSRDIEQYF. The DNA sequence reads TGTGCCAGCAGCAGGGACATCGAGCAGTACTTC.